This is a list of T cell receptor beta chains from one sample in a study of tumor-infiltrating lymphocytes in primary liver carcinoma. TCRdb analysed the multiplex PCR reads with MiXCR anew, one entry per CDR3 protein. The sample includes about 48,000 distinct CDR3 sequences, 60% to 75% of them seen just once. Sequenced sample: liver tumor tissue from sampling region 3. The receptors were sampled from a man aged 40-49 years with primary liver carcinoma and hepatitis B virus infection. CDR3s include the opening cysteine and the closing phenylalanine or tryptophan. The D gene is left open where the match is weak. Some rows mark clone size as missing; the rest say once, few, many or name a class of expanded clone.

clone_size	d_call	j_call	v_call	cdr3_length	cdr3_aa	cdr3_nt
.	.	TRBJ1-1	TRBV29-1	14	CSAQKLNREGEAFF	TGCAGCGCCCAGAAGTTGAACCGGGAGGGTGAAGCTTTCTTT
.	.	TRBJ2-5	TRBV11-2	17	CASSLVSEGSRQETQHF	TGTGCCAGCAGCTTAGTCAGTGAGGGCAGTCGGCAAGAGACTCAGCACTTC
.	TRBD2	TRBJ2-5	TRBV7-9	16	CVSSRGEGRIQETQYF	TGTGTCAGCAGCCGCGGGGAGGGAAGGATACAGGAGACCCAGTACTTC
.	.	TRBJ1-4	TRBV11-2	14	CAGSLEVRDEKLFF	TGTGCCGGCAGCTTGGAGGTTAGGGACGAAAAACTGTTTTTT
once	.	TRBJ2-7	TRBV11-2	17	CASSHRGWLWGTYEQYF	TGTGCCAGCAGCCATAGGGGGTGGTTGTGGGGCACCTACGAGCAGTACTTC
.	TRBD2	TRBJ2-1	TRBV4-1	12	CASSQAGGERSF	TGCGCCAGCAGCCAAGCGGGAGGTGAGCGGTCCTTC
.	.	TRBJ1-4	TRBV11-2	14	CASSLEVRDEKLFF	TGTGCCAGCAGTTTAGAGGTTCGGGATGAAAAACTGTTTTTT
many	.	TRBJ1-3	TRBV12-3/TRBV12-4	15	CASTTGAATGNTIYF	TGTGCCAGCACGACCGGGGCAGCGACTGGAAACACCATATATTTT
.	TRBD2	TRBJ2-7	TRBV12-3/TRBV12-4	14	CDSSLGGSSREQYF	TGTGACAGCAGTTTGGGAGGGTCCTCCAGAGAGCAGTACTTC
.	TRBD2	TRBJ2-3	TRBV10-2	17	CARSESTSGRGADTQYF	TGCGCCAGGAGTGAATCGACTAGCGGGAGAGGGGCGGATACGCAGTATTTT
.	.	TRBJ2-4	TRBV29-1	11	CSVDMEGQAYF	TGCAGTGTTGACATGGAGGGCCAGGCATACTTC
.	.	TRBJ2-3	TRBV7-8	14	CASSQRLHTVTQYF	TGTGCCAGCAGCCAGCGGTTGCATACAGTTACGCAGTATTTT
few	.	TRBJ1-1	TRBV6-5	17	CASSYKPQAQMNTEAFF	TGTGCCAGCAGTTACAAGCCGCAGGCCCAGATGAACACTGAAGCTTTCTTT
.	TRBD1	TRBJ2-2	TRBV12-3/TRBV12-4	16	CAGSPGQGRGPGELFF	TGTGCAGGCAGCCCGGGACAGGGGAGAGGTCCCGGGGAGCTGTTTTTT
.	.	TRBJ1-4	TRBV6-6	16	CASSTGGRRGAEKLLF	TGTGCCAGCAGTACCGGGGGACGCCGGGGAGCAGAAAAACTGCTTTTT
.	TRBD2	TRBJ2-2	TRBV6-6	16	CTSGYGLAGDTGELFF	TGTACCAGCGGTTACGGACTAGCGGGAGACACCGGGGAGCTGTTTTTT
.	.	TRBJ2-7	TRBV4-1	14	CSNRPRPSSYEQYF	TGCTCCAACAGACCGAGGCCGAGTTCCTACGAGCAGTACTTC
medium-sized	.	TRBJ2-7	TRBV7-8	13	CASRGDTSYEQYF	TGTGCCAGCAGGGGGGATACATCCTACGAGCAGTACTTC
.	.	TRBJ2-2	TRBV5-1	17	CASSWEPAGRNTGGLFF	TGCGCCAGCAGCTGGGAGCCTGCAGGACGGAATACCGGGGGGCTGTTTTTT
.	TRBD1	TRBJ2-7	TRBV7-9	15	CASSLGQGTLNEQYF	TGTGCCAGCAGCTTAGGACAGGGGACCCTCAATGAGCAGTACTTC
once	.	TRBJ2-3	TRBV29-1	12	CSVVGERLGECF	TGCAGCGTGGTAGGGGAACGCCTCGGGGAGTGTTTT
.	TRBD1	TRBJ1-1	TRBV18	15	CASSPTTGVVTEAFF	TGTGCCAGCTCACCAACGACAGGGGTAGTCACTGAAGCTTTCTTT
.	.	TRBJ2-3	TRBV28	14	CASNFLSSTDTQYF	TGTGCCAGCAATTTCCTTAGCAGCACAGATACGCAGTATTTT
few	.	TRBJ1-1	TRBV29-1	13	CSAPVARSTEAFF	TGCAGCGCACCGGTGGCGAGGAGCACTGAAGCTTTCTTT
few	.	TRBJ1-6	TRBV25-1	15	CARSDVGGSNSPLHF	TGTGCCAGGAGTGATGTGGGGGGGTCTAATTCCCCCCTCCACTTT
.	TRBD2	TRBJ2-1	TRBV11-1	16	CASSFGAGVVYNEQFF	TGTGCCAGCAGCTTTGGGGCGGGAGTGGTGTACAATGAGCAGTTCTTC
many	.	TRBJ2-1	TRBV19	14	CASSIGRAYNEQFF	TGTGCCAGTAGTATAGGACGGGCCTACAATGAGCAGTTCTTC
.	TRBD1	TRBJ2-1	TRBV5-6	17	CASNSRDSPSSYSEQFF	TGTGCCAGCAACTCACGGGACAGCCCCAGCTCCTACAGTGAGCAGTTCTTC
.	.	TRBJ1-5	TRBV28	14	CASNPSGQIQPHHF	TGTGCCAGCAATCCGTCAGGACAGATACAGCCCCATCATTTT
many	.	TRBJ1-2	TRBV6-1	14	CASSEALTEYGYTF	TGTGCCAGCAGTGAAGCTCTTACAGAGTATGGCTACACCTTC
.	.	TRBJ1-5	TRBV5-4	14	CACSLKGDSQPQHF	TGTGCCTGCAGCTTAAAGGGGGATAGCCAGCCCCAGCATTTT
.	.	TRBJ2-2	TRBV6-6	14	CASSRARNTGELFF	TGTGCCAGCAGCCGAGCCCGGAACACCGGGGAGTTGTTTTTT
.	.	TRBJ1-1	TRBV28	16	CANTLTFVGAGTEAFF	TGTGCCAACACCCTTACCTTTGTGGGGGCAGGGACTGAAGCTTTCTTT
.	.	TRBJ2-2	TRBV6-1	16	CASSETGFANTGKLLF	TGTGCCAGCAGTGAAACGGGGTTCGCGAACACCGGGAAGCTGCTTTTT
.	TRBD2	TRBJ2-5	TRBV11-2	15	CASSDLTEAGVTQYF	TGTGCCAGCAGCGACCTGACAGAAGCGGGAGTGACCCAATACTTC
.	.	TRBJ2-5	TRBV11-2	14	CAGSSAGILSSQYF	TGTGCCGGCAGCTCGGCGGGGATATTATCGTCCCAGTACTTC
once	TRBD1	TRBJ1-1	TRBV11-3	13	CVSILAGGTEALF	TGTGTCAGCATCTTAGCAGGGGGGACTGAAGCTCTCTTT
.	TRBD2	TRBJ2-1	TRBV2	13	CATSEMGEGEQFF	TGTGCCACCAGTGAAATGGGGGAGGGTGAGCAGTTCTTC
.	.	TRBJ1-3	TRBV12-3/TRBV12-4	14	CDSSLQGGGNTIYF	TGTGACAGCAGCCTACAGGGAGGCGGAAACACCATATATTTT
.	.	TRBJ2-2	TRBV19	15	CASTYSGKNTGDLFF	TGTGCCAGTACATACTCAGGGAAGAACACCGGGGATCTGTTTTTT
.	TRBD2	TRBJ2-1	TRBV11-2	14	CASSSGLAVNEQFF	TGTGCCAGCAGCTCGGGACTAGCGGTCAATGAGCAGTTCTTC
few	TRBD1	TRBJ2-6	TRBV28	16	CASSSWDRAGANVLTF	TGTGCCAGCAGTTCATGGGACAGGGCTGGGGCCAACGTCCTGACTTTC
few	.	TRBJ1-1	TRBV14	13	CASSRLRDTEAFF	TGTGCCAGCAGTCGACTCAGGGACACTGAAGCTTTCTTT
.	TRBD1	TRBJ2-7	TRBV6-2/TRBV6-3	12	CASEDRGYEQYF	TGTGCCAGCGAAGACAGGGGCTACGAACAGTACTTC
.	.	TRBJ2-5	TRBV10-3	14	CAISPGGGQETLYF	TGTGCCATCAGCCCCGGGGGTGGTCAAGAGACCCTGTACTTC
.	TRBD2	TRBJ2-3	TRBV29-1	14	CSIDDGRAGDTQYF	TGTAGCATTGATGACGGGAGGGCAGGAGATACGCAGTATTTT
many	.	TRBJ2-3	TRBV28	13	CASSQGLTDTQYF	TGTGCCAGCAGTCAGGGACTCACAGATACGCAGTATTTT
.	.	TRBJ2-5	TRBV11-2	15	CASSLAPRTGETQYF	TGTGCCAGCAGCTTAGCCCCTAGGACCGGGGAGACCCAGTACTTC
.	TRBD1	TRBJ1-2	TRBV4-1	16	CASSVERTGTNYGYTF	TGCGCCAGTAGCGTCGAGAGGACAGGGACTAACTATGGCTACACCTTC
many	.	TRBJ1-3	TRBV28	18	CASSLSWGRRASGNTIYF	TGTGCCAGCAGTTTAAGCTGGGGACGGAGAGCCTCTGGAAACACCATATATTTT
once	TRBD2	TRBJ2-3	TRBV11-2	16	CATGPPTSGSIDTQYF	TGTGCCACCGGCCCCCCGACTAGCGGCAGCATAGATACGCAGTATTTT
once	.	TRBJ2-5	TRBV13	13	CARSSGLGETQYF	TGTGCCAGGAGCTCCGGGCTCGGGGAGACTCAGTACTTC
.	TRBD1	TRBJ1-1	TRBV11-2	17	CASSRMWGQGFDTETFF	TGTGCCAGCAGCCGAATGTGGGGACAGGGGTTCGACACTGAAACTTTCTTT
.	TRBD2	TRBJ2-1	TRBV6-5	16	CAGRSSLAGPNNEQFF	TGTGCCGGCAGGAGCTCACTAGCGGGACCCAACAATGAGCAGTTCTTC
once	TRBD2	TRBJ2-5	TRBV6-2/TRBV6-3	14	CTSSCGTRIETQYF	TGTACCAGCAGTTGTGGGACTAGAATCGAGACCCAGTACTTC